A few counts support the clone carrying this T cell receptor beta chain. Its specificity is not known. These data come from a study of cytomegalovirus exposure and HLA in healthy donors. After removal of 6 bases from V and 2 bases from J, the junction contained 7 bases not matched to a gene. CDR1 and CDR2 (germline): KGHSH, LQKENI. This CDR3 has 14 amino acids. PCR used 60 Vbeta primers and 13 Jbeta primers. Profiling relied on immunoSEQ multiplex PCR, and the TCRdb table lists in-frame clones only, not all of them. In the table there are approximately 180,000 clones, 75% to 85% of which are singletons. Points from the study as a whole: A later look showed TCR association rates differing by HLA locus, highest for DRB1 and lowest for HLA-C. The investigators catalogued 150 to 200 TCR beta chains as cytomegalovirus-associated.

This rearrangement joins TRBV18 to TRBJ2-7, with 7 bases matching TRBD1. This clonotype was obtained from a woman aged 50 to 60 in good health and CMV-seropositive. Input material: PBMCs. CDR3 coding DNA: TGTGCCAGCTCTCCGACAGGGCGGACCTACGAGCAGTACTTC. Translating it yields CASSPTGRTYEQYF.